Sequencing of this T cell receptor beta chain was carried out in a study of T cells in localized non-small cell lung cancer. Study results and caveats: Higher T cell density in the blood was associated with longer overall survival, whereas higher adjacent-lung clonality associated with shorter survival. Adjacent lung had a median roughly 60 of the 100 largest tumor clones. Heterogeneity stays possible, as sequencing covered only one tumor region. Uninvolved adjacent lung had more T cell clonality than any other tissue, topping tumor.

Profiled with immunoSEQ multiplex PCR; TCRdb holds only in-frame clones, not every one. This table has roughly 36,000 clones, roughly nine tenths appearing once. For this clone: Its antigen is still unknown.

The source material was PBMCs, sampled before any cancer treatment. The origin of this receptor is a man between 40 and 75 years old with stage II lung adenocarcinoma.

The CDR3 here is CASRGGAGPTDTQYF. The CDR3 DNA sequence: TGTGCCAGCCGAGGCGGGGCAGGCCCCACAGATACGCAGTATTTT. The chain has TRBV5-8 and TRBJ2-3, with a tentative D call TRBD2 (6 bases). Germline lookup yields CDR1 SGHTS and CDR2 YDEGEE. The CDR3 consists of 15 residues. V was shortened by 7 bases and J by 2 bases, with 17 bases between the two germline ends.